The clone carrying this T cell receptor (beta chain) was seen just once. The library came from three nested PCR rounds adapted from ARM-PCR protocols. TCRdb reprocessed the multiplex PCR reads via MiXCR and lists one record per CDR3 protein. The repertoire holds 60,000 to 100,000 distinct CDR3 sequences, over 65% seen once, with under 40% in the top ten. The CDR3 runs 15 residues. Trimming removed 2 bases from V and 15 bases from J; junction bases left unmatched: 16. Germline values: CDR1 MNHEY, CDR2 SVGAGI. The data belong to a study of tumor and adjacent non-tumor tissue in lung cancer. The template was RNA from unsorted bulk tissue. The normal lung tissue was taken more than 3 cm from the tumor edge.

This sequence originates from a man between 65 and 79 years old with non-small cell lung cancer. What was sequenced was distant non-tumor lung tissue. J is TRBJ2-1 and V is TRBV6-5; 7 nucleotides align to TRBD2. CDR3 in DNA: TGTGCCAGCAGTTACCTTGGCTGTAGTGGGAGGGCGGCGTTCTTC. Translated, it gives CASSYLGCSGRAAFF.